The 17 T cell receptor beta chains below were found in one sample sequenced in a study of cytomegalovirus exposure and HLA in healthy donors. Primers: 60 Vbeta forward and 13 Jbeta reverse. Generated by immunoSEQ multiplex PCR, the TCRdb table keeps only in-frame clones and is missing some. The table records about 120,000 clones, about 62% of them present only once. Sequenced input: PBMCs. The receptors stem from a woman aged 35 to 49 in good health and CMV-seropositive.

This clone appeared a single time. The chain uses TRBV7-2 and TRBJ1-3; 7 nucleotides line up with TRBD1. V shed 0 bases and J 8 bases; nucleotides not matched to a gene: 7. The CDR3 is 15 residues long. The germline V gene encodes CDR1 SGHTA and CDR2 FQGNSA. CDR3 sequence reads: CASSLAFGQGDTIYF. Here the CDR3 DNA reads TGTGCCAGCAGCTTAGCCTTTGGGCAGGGGGACACCATATATTTT.

The CDR3 nucleotides are TGTGCCAGCAGGGACCAGGGGATGAGCAATCAGCCCCAGCATTTT. This codes for CASRDQGMSNQPQHF. The chain employs TRBV6-5 and TRBJ1-5, with a tentative D call TRBD1 (6 bases). The CDR3 runs to 15 residues. Trimming stripped 6 bases from V and 1 base from J, with 13 bases between. Germline V lookup: CDR1 MNHEY, CDR2 SVGAGI.

DNA for the CDR3: TGTGCCACCAGCAGAGATCGACTAGCGTACAACTCTGGGGCCAACGTCCTGACTTTC. It is translated as CATSRDRLAYNSGANVLTF. The chain couples TRBV15 to TRBJ2-6, with 8 bases that match TRBD2. Germline-derived CDR1 and CDR2 are LNHNV and YYDKDF (reference sequence). This CDR3 region has 19 residues. V shed 0 bases and J 0 bases; nucleotides not matched to a gene: 7.

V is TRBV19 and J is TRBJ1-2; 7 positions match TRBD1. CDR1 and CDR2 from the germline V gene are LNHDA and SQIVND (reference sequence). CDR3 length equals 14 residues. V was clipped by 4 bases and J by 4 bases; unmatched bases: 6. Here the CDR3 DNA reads TGTGCCAGTAGTAGGGTCGGGACAGCCTATGGCTACACCTTC. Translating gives CASSRVGTAYGYTF.

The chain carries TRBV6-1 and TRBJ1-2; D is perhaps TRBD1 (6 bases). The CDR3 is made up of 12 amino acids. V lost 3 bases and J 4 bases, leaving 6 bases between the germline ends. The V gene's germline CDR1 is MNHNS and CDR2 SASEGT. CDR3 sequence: CASSEGAYGYTF. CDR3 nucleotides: TGTGCCAGCAGTGAGGGGGCCTATGGCTACACCTTC.

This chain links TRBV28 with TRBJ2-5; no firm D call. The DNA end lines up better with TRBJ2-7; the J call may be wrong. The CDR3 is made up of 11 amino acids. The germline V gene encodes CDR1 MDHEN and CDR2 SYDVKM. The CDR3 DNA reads TGTGCCAGCAGTTGGTCGTACGAGCAGTACTTC. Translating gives CASSWSYEQYF.

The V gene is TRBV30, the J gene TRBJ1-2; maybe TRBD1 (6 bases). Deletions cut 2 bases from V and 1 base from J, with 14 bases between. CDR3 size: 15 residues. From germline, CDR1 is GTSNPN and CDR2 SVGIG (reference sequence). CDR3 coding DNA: TGTGCCTGGAGTCCTAGGGGGAGCGGTAACTATGGCTACACCTTC. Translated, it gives CAWSPRGSGNYGYTF.

The CDR3 region is CASSLSPDRVDGYTF. The CDR3 DNA is TGTGCCAGCAGTTTATCCCCCGACAGGGTGGATGGCTACACCTTC. This chain uses TRBV27 with TRBJ1-2, with TRBD1 matching over 7 bases. J was trimmed by 6 bases and V by 0 bases; bases with no gene match: 7. Germline V lookup: CDR1 MNHEY, CDR2 SMNVEV (reference sequence). The CDR3 is 15 amino acids.

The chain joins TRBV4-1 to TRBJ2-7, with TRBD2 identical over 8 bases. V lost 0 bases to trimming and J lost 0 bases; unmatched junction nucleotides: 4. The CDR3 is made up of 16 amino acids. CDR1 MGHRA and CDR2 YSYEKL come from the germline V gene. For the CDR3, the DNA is TGCGCCAGCAGCCAAGAAGTACTAGCGGCCTCCTACGAGCAGTACTTC. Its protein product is CASSQEVLAASYEQYF.

The CDR3 loop reads CASSSQGYGYTF. Written as DNA, the CDR3 is TGTGCCAGCAGTTCACAGGGGTATGGCTACACCTTC. J is TRBJ1-2 and V is TRBV6-5, with TRBD1 matching 7 bases. Germline V gene lookup returns CDR1 MNHEY and CDR2 SVGAGI. This CDR3 is 12 amino acids long. The V and J ends lost 4 bases and 5 bases, in that order; junction bases with no gene match: 1.

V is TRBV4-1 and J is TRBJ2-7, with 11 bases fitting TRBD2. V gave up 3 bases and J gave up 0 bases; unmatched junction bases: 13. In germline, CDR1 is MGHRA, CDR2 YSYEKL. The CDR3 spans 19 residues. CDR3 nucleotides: TGCGCCAGCAGCCAGACGGCCACTAGCGGGGGCCATCTCTCCTACGAGCAGTACTTC. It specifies CASSQTATSGGHLSYEQYF.

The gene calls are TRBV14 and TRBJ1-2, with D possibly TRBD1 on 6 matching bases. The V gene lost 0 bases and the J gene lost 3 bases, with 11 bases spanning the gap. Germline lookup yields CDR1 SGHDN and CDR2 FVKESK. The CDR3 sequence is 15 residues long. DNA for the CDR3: TGTGCCAGCAGCCAAGATGGACAGTCCCACTATGGCTACACCTTC. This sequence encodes CASSQDGQSHYGYTF.

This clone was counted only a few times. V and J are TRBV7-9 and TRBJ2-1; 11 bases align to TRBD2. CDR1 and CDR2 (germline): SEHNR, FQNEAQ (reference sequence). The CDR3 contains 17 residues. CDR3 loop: CSDHARDGGLAGPEQFF. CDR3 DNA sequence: TGTTCCGACCACGCGAGGGACGGTGGACTAGCGGGCCCTGAGCAGTTCTTC. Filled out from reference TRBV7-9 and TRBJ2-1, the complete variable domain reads DTGVSQNPRHKITKRGQNVTFRCDPISEHNRLYWYRQTLGQGPEFLTYFQNEAQLEKSRLLSDRFSAERPKGSFSTLEIQRTEQGDSAMYLCSDHARDGGLAGPEQFFGPGTRLTVL.

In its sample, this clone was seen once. The CDR3 sequence: CASSLGVTGGMYGYTF. The CDR3 nucleotides are TGCGCCAGCAGCTTGGGGGTCACAGGGGGCATGTATGGCTACACCTTC. The chain combines TRBV5-1 with TRBJ1-2, with 9 bases matching TRBD1. This CDR3 is 16 amino acids long. The germline V gene encodes CDR1 SGHRS and CDR2 YFSETQ. V shed 0 bases, J shed 5 bases, and the junction held 8 bases outside the gene matches.

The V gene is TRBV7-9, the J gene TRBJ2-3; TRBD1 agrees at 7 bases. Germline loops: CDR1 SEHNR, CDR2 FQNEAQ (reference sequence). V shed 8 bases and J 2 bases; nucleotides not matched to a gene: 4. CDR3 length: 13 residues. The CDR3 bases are TGTGCCAGCGAGGGACAGCTCACAGATACGCAGTATTTT. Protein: CASEGQLTDTQYF.

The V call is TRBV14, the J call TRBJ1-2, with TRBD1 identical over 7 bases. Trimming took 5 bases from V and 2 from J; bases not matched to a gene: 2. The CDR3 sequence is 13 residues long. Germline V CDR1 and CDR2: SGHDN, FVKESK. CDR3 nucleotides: TGTGCCAGCAGCGAGGACAGGAACTATGGCTACACCTTC. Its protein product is CASSEDRNYGYTF.

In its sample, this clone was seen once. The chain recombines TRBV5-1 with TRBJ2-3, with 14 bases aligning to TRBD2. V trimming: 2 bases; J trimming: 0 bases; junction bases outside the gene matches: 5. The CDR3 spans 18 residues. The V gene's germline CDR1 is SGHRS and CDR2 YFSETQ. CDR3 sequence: CASSFGLAGGASTDTQYF. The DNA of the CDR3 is TGCGCCAGCAGCTTTGGACTAGCGGGGGGCGCTAGCACAGATACGCAGTATTTT.